Sequencing of this T cell receptor beta chain was carried out in a study of blood T cells in healthy people across ages. This CDR3 region has 14 residues. Trimming left V 7 bases short and J 3 bases short, with 13 bases between. CDR1 SEHNR and CDR2 FQNEAQ come from the germline V gene (reference sequence). Every donor provided around 10 milliliters of peripheral blood. Total RNA, at least 5 micrograms per sample, came from PBMCs. The table lists this clonotype with a few counts. Using a J-beta primer mix together with a sample-barcoded 5' primer, a second PCR was run for roughly 7 to 12 cycles. TCRdb redid the calling of the 5' RACE reads with MiXCR, one entry per CDR3 protein. The sample shows about a million distinct CDR3 sequences, about two fifths of them seen only once.

Sample: blood. The gene calls are TRBV7-9 and TRBJ2-1; no reliable D call. The receptor comes from a man between 18 and 35 years old in good health. The CDR3 sequence: CASTPRIYYNEQFF. In DNA, the CDR3 is TGTGCCAGCACCCCCCGGATCTACTACAATGAGCAGTTCTTC.